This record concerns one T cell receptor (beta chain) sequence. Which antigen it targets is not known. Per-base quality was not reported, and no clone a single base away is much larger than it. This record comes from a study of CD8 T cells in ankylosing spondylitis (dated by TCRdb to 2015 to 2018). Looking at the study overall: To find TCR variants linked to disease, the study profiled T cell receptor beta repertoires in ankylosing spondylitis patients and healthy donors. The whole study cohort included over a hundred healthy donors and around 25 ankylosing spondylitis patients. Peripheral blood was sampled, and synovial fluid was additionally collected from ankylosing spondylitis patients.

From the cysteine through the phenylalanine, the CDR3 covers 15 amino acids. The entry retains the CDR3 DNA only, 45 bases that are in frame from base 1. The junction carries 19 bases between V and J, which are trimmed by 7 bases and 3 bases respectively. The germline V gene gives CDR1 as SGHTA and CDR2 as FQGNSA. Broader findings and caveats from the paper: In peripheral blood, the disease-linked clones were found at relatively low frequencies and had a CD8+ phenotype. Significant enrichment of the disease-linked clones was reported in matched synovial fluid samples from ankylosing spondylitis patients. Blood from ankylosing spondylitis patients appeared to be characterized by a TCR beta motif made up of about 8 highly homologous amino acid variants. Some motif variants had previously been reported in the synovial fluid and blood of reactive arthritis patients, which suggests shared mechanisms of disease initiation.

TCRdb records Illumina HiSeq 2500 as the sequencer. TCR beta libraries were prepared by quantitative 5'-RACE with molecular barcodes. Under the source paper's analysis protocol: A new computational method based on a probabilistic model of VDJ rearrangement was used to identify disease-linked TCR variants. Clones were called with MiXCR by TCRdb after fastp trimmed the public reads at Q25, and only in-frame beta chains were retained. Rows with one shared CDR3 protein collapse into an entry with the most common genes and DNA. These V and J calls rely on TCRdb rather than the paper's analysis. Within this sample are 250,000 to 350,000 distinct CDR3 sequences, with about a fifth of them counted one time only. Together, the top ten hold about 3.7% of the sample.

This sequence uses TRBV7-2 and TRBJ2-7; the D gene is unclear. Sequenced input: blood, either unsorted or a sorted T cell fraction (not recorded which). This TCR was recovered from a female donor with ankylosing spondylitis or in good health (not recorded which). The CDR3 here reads CASTQSPVRFYEQYF. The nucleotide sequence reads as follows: TGTGCCAGCACCCAATCCCCTGTCCGCTTCTACGAGCAGTACTTC.